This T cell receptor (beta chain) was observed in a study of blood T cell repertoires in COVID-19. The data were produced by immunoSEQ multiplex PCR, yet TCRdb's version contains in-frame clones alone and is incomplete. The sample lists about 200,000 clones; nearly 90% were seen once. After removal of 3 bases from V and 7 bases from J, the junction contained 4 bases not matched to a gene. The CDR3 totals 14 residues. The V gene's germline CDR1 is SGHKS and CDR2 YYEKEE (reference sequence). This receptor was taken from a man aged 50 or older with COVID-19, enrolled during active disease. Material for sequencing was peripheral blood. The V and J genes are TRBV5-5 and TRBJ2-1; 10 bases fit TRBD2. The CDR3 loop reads CASSWASGSNEQFF. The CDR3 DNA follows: TGTGCCAGCAGCTGGGCTAGCGGGAGTAATGAGCAGTTCTTC.